Presented here are 9 T cell receptor beta chains from one specimen sequenced in a study of shared clonotypes between healthy human individuals. The data were produced by immunoSEQ multiplex PCR, yet TCRdb's version contains in-frame clones alone and is incomplete. The sample has roughly 2,300,000 clones, around 93% seen once. The sequenced sample was naive CD4+ T cells from PBMCs. Indicated subset: CD45RA+ positively selected. All receptors come from a man aged 18 to 29 in good health. Some clones in this sample may be carry-over from other donors' samples.

The V call is TRBV7-9, the J call TRBJ1-2; 7 bases map to TRBD1. CDR1 and CDR2 from the germline V gene are SEHNR and FQNEAQ (reference sequence). V lost 5 bases, J lost 1 base, and 4 bases stayed unmatched. CDR3 length equals 14 residues. The CDR3: CASSQGQNNYGYTF. The CDR3 DNA follows: TGTGCCAGCAGCCAGGGACAGAATAACTATGGCTACACCTTC.

This chain uses TRBV4-1 with TRBJ1-6, with D unclear. Germline values: CDR1 MGHRA, CDR2 YSYEKL. The germline V and J ends were trimmed by 1 base and 8 bases, with 12 bases remaining between them. The CDR3 spans 15 residues. This chain's CDR3 is CASSQGEVRDSPLHF. CDR3 DNA sequence: TGCGCCAGCAGCCAAGGGGAGGTGAGGGATTCACCCCTCCACTTT.

This chain's CDR3 is CASRPLGVMNTEAFF. The CDR3 region has the DNA TGTGCCAGCAGACCACTTGGGGTGATGAACACTGAAGCTTTCTTT. The chain recombines TRBV5-4 with TRBJ1-1; no reliable D call. V lost 5 bases and J 0 bases, leaving 14 bases between the germline ends. The CDR3 extends over 15 amino acids. Germline loops: CDR1 SGHNT, CDR2 YYREEE (reference sequence).

The chain is built from TRBV25-1 and TRBJ2-3, with 9 bases aligning to TRBD2. Germline V gene sequence: CDR1 MGHDK, CDR2 SYGVNS. Trimming took 7 bases from V and 4 from J; bases not matched to a gene: 9. This CDR3 is built from 15 residues. The CDR3 loop is CASTESGRSSDTQYF. In DNA, the CDR3 is TGTGCCAGCACCGAAAGCGGGAGGAGTTCAGATACGCAGTATTTT.

This chain joins TRBV28 and TRBJ2-5; D unclear. The CDR3 runs to 12 residues. Germline V CDR1 and CDR2: MDHEN, SYDVKM. V was shortened by 7 bases and J by 5 bases, with 11 bases between the two germline ends. Written as DNA, the CDR3 is TGTGCCAGCACTTCGGCCCGGGAGACCCAGTACTTC. Protein product: CASTSARETQYF.

J is TRBJ1-3 and V is TRBV5-1; D not certain. CDR1 and CDR2 from the germline V gene are SGHRS and YFSETQ. V was trimmed by 1 base and J by 0 bases, leaving 8 bases between them. The CDR3 has 15 amino acids. For the CDR3, the DNA is TGCGCCAGCAGCTTGCTTCCCAGCTCTGGAAACACCATATATTTT. Its protein product is CASSLLPSSGNTIYF.

In its sample, this clone was seen once. This chain joins TRBV7-8 and TRBJ1-1, with D hard to call. Germline V gives CDR1 SGHVS, CDR2 FQNEAQ. V was shortened by 4 bases and J by 5 bases, with 8 bases between the two germline ends. This CDR3 contains 12 residues. The CDR3 here is CASSSPVTEAFF. In nucleotides, the CDR3 is TGTGCCAGCAGCTCCCCCGTAACTGAAGCTTTCTTT.

The chain recombines TRBV5-1 with TRBJ2-7; weak D call: TRBD1 (6 bases). The germline V and J ends were trimmed by 0 bases and 2 bases, with 9 bases remaining between them. CDR1 and CDR2 (germline): SGHRS, YFSETQ. The CDR3 runs to 14 residues. In DNA, the CDR3 is TGCGCCAGCAGCTTGGTGACAGGCACCTACGAGCAGTACTTC. The encoded protein is CASSLVTGTYEQYF.

The V and J genes are TRBV11-2 and TRBJ2-7, with 8 bases lining up with TRBD2. V was pared by 3 bases and J by 5 bases, with 6 bases of the junction left unmatched. CDR1 is SGHAT, CDR2 FQNNGV, per germline. This CDR3 is built from 14 residues. CDR3 in amino acids: CASSLSGRSHEQYF. In nucleotides, the CDR3 is TGTGCCAGCAGCTTGAGCGGGAGATCCCACGAGCAGTACTTC.